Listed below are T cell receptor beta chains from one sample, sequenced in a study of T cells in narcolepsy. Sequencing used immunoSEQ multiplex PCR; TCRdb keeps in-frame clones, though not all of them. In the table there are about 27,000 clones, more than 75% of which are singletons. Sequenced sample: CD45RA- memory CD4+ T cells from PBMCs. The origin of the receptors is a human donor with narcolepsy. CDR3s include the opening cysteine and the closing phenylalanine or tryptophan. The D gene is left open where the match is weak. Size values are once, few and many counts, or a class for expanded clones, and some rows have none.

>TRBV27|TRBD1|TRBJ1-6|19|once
TGTGCCAGCAGATACACAGGGGGCTCGGGGGTCTCCTATAATTCACCCCTCCACTTT
CASRYTGGSGVSYNSPLHF
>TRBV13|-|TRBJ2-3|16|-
TGTGCCAGCAGCTCCCCTGCGGGGTACAGCACAGATACGCAGTATTTT
CASSSPAGYSTDTQYF
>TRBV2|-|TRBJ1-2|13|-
TGTGCCAGCAGTGACTCGGGGGGCTATGGCTACACCTTC
CASSDSGGYGYTF
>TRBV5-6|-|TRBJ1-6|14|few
TGTGCCAGCAGCTTGGTCGGTAATAATTCACCCCTCCACTTT
CASSLVGNNSPLHF
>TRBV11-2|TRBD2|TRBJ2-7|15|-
TGTGCCAGCAGTTCACCCGGGGGGGCCTCCTACGAGCAGTACTTC
CASSSPGGASYEQYF
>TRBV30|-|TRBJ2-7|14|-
TGTGCCTGGAGCTCTTTGCGACGTACCTACGAGCAGTACTTC
CAWSSLRRTYEQYF
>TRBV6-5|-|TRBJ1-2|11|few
TGTGCCAGCAGATCAGGACAGCGTCAGACCTTC
CASRSGQRQTF
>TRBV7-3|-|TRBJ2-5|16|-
TGTGCCAGCAGCATGGGGGGAGCGGGCGGTCAAGAGACCCAGTACTTC
CASSMGGAGGQETQYF
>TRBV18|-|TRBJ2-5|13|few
TGTGCCAGCTCACCACGACAGCAAGAGACCCAGTACTTC
CASSPRQQETQYF
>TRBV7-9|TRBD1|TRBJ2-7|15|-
TGTGCCAGCAGCTCTCGGACAGGGATTTCCTACGAGCAGTACTTC
CASSSRTGISYEQYF
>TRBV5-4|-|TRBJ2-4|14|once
TGTGCCAGCAGCTACCCGGGACGCCCCAACATTCAGTACTTC
CASSYPGRPNIQYF
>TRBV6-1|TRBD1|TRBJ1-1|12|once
TGTGCCAGCTACAGACAGGGCACTGAAGCTTTCTTT
CASYRQGTEAFF
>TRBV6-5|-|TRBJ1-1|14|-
TGTGCCAGCAGTTATAGGTCGGGGAGCTCTGAAGCTTTCTTT
CASSYRSGSSEAFF
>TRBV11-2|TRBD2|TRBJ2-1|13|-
TGTGCCAGCAGCCAGGGCGGGGGGACTTCGCAGTTCTTC
CASSQGGGTSQFF
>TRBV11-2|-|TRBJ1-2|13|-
TGTGCCAGCAGCTTACCGGCAGGGGTCGGTTACACCTTC
CASSLPAGVGYTF
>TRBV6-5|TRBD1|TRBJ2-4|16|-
TGTGCCAGCAGTTACCTTGGACAGGGAGCCAAAAACATTCAGTACTTC
CASSYLGQGAKNIQYF
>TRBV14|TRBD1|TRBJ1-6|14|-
TGTGCCAGCAGCGAACAGGGGGGGATCCGGGCCCTCCACTTT
CASSEQGGIRALHF
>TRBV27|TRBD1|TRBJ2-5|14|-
TGTGCCAGCAGTCGGGACAGGGCTCAAGAGACCCAGTACTTC
CASSRDRAQETQYF